The rows below give T cell receptor beta chains drawn from one sample of a study of cytomegalovirus exposure and HLA in healthy donors. Data came from immunoSEQ multiplex PCR; TCRdb stores just in-frame clones and leaves some out. The table shows some 91,000 clones, with around nine tenths occurring only once. The sample comprised PBMCs. The receptors derive from a young man in good health and CMV-seropositive. The CDR3 runs from the conserved cysteine through the conserved F or W. Each record gives: J gene, clone size, D gene, V gene, CDR3 protein, CDR3 DNA. D genes are given only for firm matches. A clone size is listed for some rows: how often the clone was seen (once, few, many), or a class if it is expanded.

>TRBJ2-5|NA|TRBD2|TRBV2
CASTAGVAETQYF
TGTGCCAGCACAGCGGGAGTTGCAGAGACCCAGTACTTC
>TRBJ1-3|NA|NA|TRBV28
CASSLPHGGTIYF
TGTGCCAGCAGTTTACCCCATGGAGGCACCATATATTTT
>TRBJ2-7|few|TRBD2|TRBV4-2
CASSLSGIGEGEQYF
TGTGCCAGCAGCCTTAGCGGGATAGGAGAGGGGGAGCAGTACTTC
>TRBJ1-2|NA|NA|TRBV5-1
CASSATGSQRGYTF
TGCGCCAGCAGCGCGACCGGGAGCCAGCGGGGCTACACCTTC
>TRBJ2-7|NA|TRBD2|TRBV11-2
CASSPISGSSYEQYF
TGTGCCAGCAGCCCGATTAGCGGGAGCTCCTACGAGCAGTACTTC
>TRBJ1-4|NA|TRBD1|TRBV15
CATSRDRGRREKLFF
TGTGCCACCAGCAGAGACAGGGGGCGCCGTGAAAAACTGTTTTTT
>TRBJ2-1|NA|TRBD2|TRBV27
CASSFRTSGRAEPNEQFF
TGTGCCAGCAGTTTCCGGACTAGCGGGAGGGCCGAACCCAATGAGCAGTTCTTC
>TRBJ1-2|NA|NA|TRBV10-3
CAISREGVGYTF
TGTGCCATCAGTCGAGAGGGTGTTGGCTACACCTTC
>TRBJ2-7|NA|NA|TRBV7-6
CASSLTWPGEQYF
TGTGCCAGCAGCTTAACCTGGCCGGGCGAGCAGTACTTC
>TRBJ2-1|NA|NA|TRBV20-1
CSASREEQFF
TGCAGTGCCAGCCGGGAAGAGCAGTTCTTC